The clone carrying this TCR beta chain was counted a few times. The PCR used 60 Vbeta and 13 Jbeta primers. The data were produced by immunoSEQ multiplex PCR, yet TCRdb's version contains in-frame clones alone and is incomplete. The data hold approximately 210,000 clones, with about 79% observed a single time. The data are from a study of cytomegalovirus exposure and HLA in healthy donors. The CDR3 has 13 residues. Looked up from germline, CDR1 is SNHLY and CDR2 is FYNNEI. Trimming left V 5 bases short and J 8 bases short, with 15 bases between. The rearrangement uses TRBV2 and TRBJ1-2, with D possibly TRBD1 on 5 matching bases. Sequenced sample: PBMCs. This clonotype was sampled from a male donor in good health and CMV-seronegative. CDR3 DNA: TGTGCCAGCAGTCGACAGCGCCTAAACGGCTACACCTTC. This sequence encodes CASSRQRLNGYTF.